The rows below give T cell receptor beta chains drawn from one sample of a study of CD8+ T cells in alopecia areata. Clones were read by immunoSEQ multiplex PCR, and TCRdb kept only the in-frame ones, dropping some. The profile shows roughly 120,000 clones, approximately 58% of them singletons. Sequencing used CD4+ T cells sorted from blood. The origin of the receptors is a human donor in good health. Each CDR3 is given without its conserved first and last residue. Size is omitted from some rows. Given values are once, few, many or a class for expanded clones.

clone size | J gene | V gene | CDR3 protein
NA | TRBJ2-7 | TRBV5-1 | ASSYDRGPYEQY
NA | TRBJ2-3 | TRBV5-1 | ASSPEVTDTQY
NA | TRBJ1-2 | TRBV29-1 | SGGSAGGYGYT
NA | TRBJ1-1 | TRBV18 | ASSAGGFLNTEAF
NA | TRBJ1-3 | TRBV29-1 | SVTGTDGNTIY
NA | TRBJ2-1 | TRBV14 | ASSQMGITYPF
NA | TRBJ1-1 | TRBV5-6 | ASSSDRGPGLNTEAF
NA | TRBJ2-4 | TRBV15 | ATSSEGWQGNIQY
NA | TRBJ1-6 | TRBV18 | ASSPLSEGPNSPLH
many | TRBJ2-7 | TRBV29-1 | SVEDILLSTQGFTYEQY
NA | TRBJ2-7 | TRBV5-1 | ASSPRGSVYEQY
few | TRBJ2-3 | TRBV6-1 | ATHKGGVTDTQY
once | TRBJ2-5 | TRBV10-3 | AISVAGAETQY
few | TRBJ1-6 | TRBV7-2 | ASSRGPLNSPLH
NA | TRBJ1-6 | TRBV5-1 | ASSPGQDSSPLH
once | TRBJ1-6 | TRBV30 | ACHRNPGRADSPLH